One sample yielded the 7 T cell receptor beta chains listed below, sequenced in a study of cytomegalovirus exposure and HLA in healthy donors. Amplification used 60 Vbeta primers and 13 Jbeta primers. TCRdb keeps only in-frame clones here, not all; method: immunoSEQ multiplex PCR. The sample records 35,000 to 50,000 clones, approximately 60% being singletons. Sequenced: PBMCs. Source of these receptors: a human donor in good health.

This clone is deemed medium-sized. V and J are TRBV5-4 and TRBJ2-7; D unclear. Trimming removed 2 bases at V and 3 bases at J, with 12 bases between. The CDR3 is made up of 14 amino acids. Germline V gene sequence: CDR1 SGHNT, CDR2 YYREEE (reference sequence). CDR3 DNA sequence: TGTGCCAGCAGCTTATGGGCAGCCCGCTACGAGCAGTACTTC. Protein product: CASSLWAARYEQYF.

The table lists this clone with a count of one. The CDR3 DNA is TGTGCCTGGAGTGTACCGCCCCGACAGTGGGGTTATAATTCACCCCTCCACTTT. Amino acids: CAWSVPPRQWGYNSPLHF. V usage is TRBV30 and J usage is TRBJ1-6; weak D call: TRBD1 (5 bases). The germline CDR1 and CDR2 sequences are GTSNPN and SVGIG (reference sequence). With 0 bases removed from V and 4 bases from J, the gap between germline ends came to 19 bases. CDR3 length: 18 residues.

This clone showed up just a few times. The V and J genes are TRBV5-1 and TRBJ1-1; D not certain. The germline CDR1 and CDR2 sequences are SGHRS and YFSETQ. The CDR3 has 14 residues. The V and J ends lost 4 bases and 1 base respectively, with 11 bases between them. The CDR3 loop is CASSLLSRNTEAFF. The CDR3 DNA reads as TGCGCCAGCAGCCTTCTATCCCGGAACACTGAAGCTTTCTTT.

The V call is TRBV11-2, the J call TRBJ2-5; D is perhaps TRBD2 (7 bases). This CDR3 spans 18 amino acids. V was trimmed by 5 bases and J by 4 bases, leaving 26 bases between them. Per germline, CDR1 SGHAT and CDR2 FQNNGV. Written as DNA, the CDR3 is TGTGCCAGCAGCCCCCGGTGGGGAGGGGGGGCCACAACAGAGACCCAGTACTTC. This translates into CASSPRWGGGATTETQYF. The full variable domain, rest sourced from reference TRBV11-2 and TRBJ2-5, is EAGVAQSPRYKIIEKRQSVAFWCNPISGHATLYWYQQILGQGPKLLIQFQNNGVVDDSQLPKDRFSAERLKGVDSTLKIQPAKLEDSAVYLCASSPRWGGGATTETQYFGPGTRLLVL.

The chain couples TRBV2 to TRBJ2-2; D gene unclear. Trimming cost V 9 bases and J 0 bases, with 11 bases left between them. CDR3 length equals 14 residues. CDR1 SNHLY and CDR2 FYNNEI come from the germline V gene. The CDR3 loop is CARRGDTNTGELFF. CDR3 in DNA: TGTGCCAGGAGAGGCGATACGAACACCGGGGAGCTGTTTTTT.

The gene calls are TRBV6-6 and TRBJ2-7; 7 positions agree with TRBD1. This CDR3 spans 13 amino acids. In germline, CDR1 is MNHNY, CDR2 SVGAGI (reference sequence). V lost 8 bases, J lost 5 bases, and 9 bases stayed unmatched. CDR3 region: CASLLQGTHEQYF. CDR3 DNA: TGTGCCAGCCTTCTACAGGGGACCCACGAGCAGTACTTC.

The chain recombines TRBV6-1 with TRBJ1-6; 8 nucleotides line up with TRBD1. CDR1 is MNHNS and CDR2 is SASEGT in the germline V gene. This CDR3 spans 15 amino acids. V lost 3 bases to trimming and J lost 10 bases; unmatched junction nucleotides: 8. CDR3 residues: CASSDQGATGSPLHF. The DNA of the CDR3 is TGTGCCAGCAGTGACCAGGGGGCGACAGGCTCACCCCTCCACTTT.